This T cell receptor beta chain was recovered during a study of CD8 T cells in Susac syndrome. Deletions cut 2 bases from V and 1 base from J, with 14 bases between. Germline-derived CDR1 and CDR2 are SNHLY and FYNNEI. CDR3 length: 16 residues. Reverse transcription of about 0.5 to 1 ug RNA used random hexamers. TCRdb reprocessed the immunoSEQ multiplex PCR reads with MiXCR, giving one entry per CDR3 protein. The data show around 80,000 distinct CDR3 sequences, approximately 94% seen once. The receptor comes from a human donor with Susac syndrome. The chain couples TRBV2 to TRBJ1-1, with D unresolved. The specimen was CD8+ T cells from PBMCs. The CDR3 nucleotides read TGTGCCAGCAGTGAACCACCTGGACGGGAGAACACTGAAGCTTTCTTT. This gives the protein CASSEPPGRENTEAFF. The full variable domain, its missing parts supplied by reference TRBV2 and TRBJ1-1, is EPEVTQTPSHQVTQMGQEVILRCVPISNHLYFYWYRQILGQKVEFLVSFYNNEISEKSEIFDDQFSVERPDGSNFTLKIRSTKLEDSAMYFCASSEPPGRENTEAFFGQGTRLTVV.